The next 22 T cell receptor beta chains were all read from a single sample in a study of blood T cell repertoires in COVID-19. Only in-frame clones appear in the TCRdb table, and some are missing; sequencing was by immunoSEQ multiplex PCR. The sample includes some 460,000 clones, 75% to 90% seen only once; the top ten take 4% to 4.5%. Sequenced sample: peripheral blood. These receptors were taken from a woman between 25 and 40 years old with acute or convalescent COVID-19.

The genes are TRBV29-1 and TRBJ2-7, with D maybe TRBD1 (5 bases). The CDR3 has 12 amino acids. V lost 6 bases and J 4 bases, leaving 13 bases between the germline ends. In germline, CDR1 is SQVTM, CDR2 ANQGSEA. CDR3 residues: CSVLQGTYEQYF. Here the CDR3 DNA reads TGCAGCGTACTTCAGGGTACATACGAGCAGTACTTC.

The chain uses TRBV6-6 and TRBJ1-2; TRBD1 matches 9 bases. The CDR3 sequence is 14 residues long. Germline loops: CDR1 MNHNY, CDR2 SVGAGI (reference sequence). V was clipped by 5 bases and J by 3 bases; unmatched bases: 4. The CDR3 DNA reads as TGTGCCAGCAGTAACAGGGACAGGGACTATGGCTACACCTTC. Translating it yields CASSNRDRDYGYTF.

This chain links TRBV27 with TRBJ2-7; D not certain. CDR3 length equals 13 residues. The ends were cut back, 2 bases at V and 7 bases at J, with 12 bases in the middle. Germline V gene lookup returns CDR1 MNHEY and CDR2 SMNVEV (reference sequence). The CDR3 DNA sequence: TGTGCCAGCAGTTTAGGGCCAGCTCGGGAGCAGTACTTC. The encoded protein is CASSLGPAREQYF.

The genes are TRBV30 and TRBJ2-2; D remains unclear. The CDR3 sequence is 11 residues long. In germline, CDR1 is GTSNPN, CDR2 SVGIG (reference sequence). Deletions cut 5 bases from V and 8 bases from J, with 9 bases between. Written as DNA, the CDR3 is TGTGCCTGGGCCCTCTTAGGGGAGCTGTTTTTT. Protein: CAWALLGELFF.

This sequence joins TRBV2 and TRBJ2-1, with 8 nucleotides matching TRBD2. Per the germline V gene, CDR1 is SNHLY and CDR2 is FYNNEI. CDR3 length: 15 amino acids. Trimming at V came to 7 bases and at J to 6 bases, leaving 11 bases not matched to a gene. CDR3 sequence (DNA): TGTGCCAGCACTGGTCGAGCGGGGGCTCTCAATGAGCAGTTCTTC. As protein: CASTGRAGALNEQFF.

V gene TRBV2 combines with J gene TRBJ2-1; TRBD1 might be the D (6 bases). This CDR3 contains 15 residues. Germline assignment: CDR1 SNHLY and CDR2 FYNNEI. The V end was cut by 6 bases, the J end by 0 bases, with 12 bases between. CDR3 DNA: TGTGCCAGCAGCGAAACAGGGTACTCCTACAATGAGCAGTTCTTC. The encoded protein is CASSETGYSYNEQFF.

CDR3 sequence reads: CASRPVPGQVSYEQYF. The CDR3 DNA reads as TGTGCAAGTCGCCCGGTCCCGGGACAGGTCTCCTACGAGCAGTACTTC. This sequence joins TRBV12-2 and TRBJ2-7; TRBD1 is the table's D call and was not checked against the DNA. TRBV12-2 constitutes a pseudogene. CDR3 length: 16 residues.

The chain couples TRBV6-5 to TRBJ1-2; 7 nucleotides line up with TRBD1. Per germline, CDR1 MNHEY and CDR2 SVGAGI. V dropped 8 bases and J dropped 6; count of bases not matched to a gene: 15. The CDR3 contains 15 residues. Here the CDR3 reads CASGTLRQGWNGYTF. In nucleotides, the CDR3 is TGTGCCAGCGGAACCCTCAGACAGGGATGGAATGGCTACACCTTC.

Only one count was recorded for this clone. The chain employs TRBV28 and TRBJ1-5, with 10 nucleotides matching TRBD1. CDR1 MDHEN and CDR2 SYDVKM come from the germline V gene. The CDR3 runs 17 residues. V was clipped by 6 bases and J by 3 bases; unmatched bases: 11. The CDR3 region has the DNA TGTGCCAGCAGAGGTATTCGGGACAGGGGCTTCAATCAGCCCCAGCATTTT. Translated: CASRGIRDRGFNQPQHF.

V gene TRBV7-9 combines with J gene TRBJ2-2, with D perhaps matching TRBD2 (6 bases). Germline CDR1 and CDR2: SEHNR and FQNEAQ (reference sequence). CDR3 length: 16 amino acids. V was trimmed by 10 bases and J by 5 bases, leaving 23 bases between them. CDR3 region: CATRRVEGPMTGELFF. Written as DNA, the CDR3 is TGTGCCACCAGAAGAGTGGAGGGGCCGATGACCGGGGAGCTGTTTTTT.

The chain is built from TRBV3-1 (or the pseudogene TRBV3-2) and TRBJ1-6; D possibly corresponds to TRBD1 (6 bases). The V gene's germline CDR1 is LGHDT and CDR2 YNNKEL (reference sequence). This CDR3 region has 15 residues. The V end was cut by 3 bases, the J end by 4 bases, with 10 bases between. CDR3 loop: CASSQGALYNSPLHF. The DNA for the CDR3 is TGTGCCAGCAGCCAGGGGGCCCTATATAATTCACCCCTCCACTTT.

The gene calls are TRBV30 and TRBJ1-2; 10 positions agree with TRBD1. There are 12 residues in the CDR3. CDR1 and CDR2 (germline): GTSNPN, SVGIG (reference sequence). The J segment lost 8 bases and the V segment lost 4 bases, leaving 4 bases of the junction unmatched. The CDR3 sequence is CAWTRDRGGYTF. The CDR3 coding sequence is TGTGCCTGGACCCGGGACAGGGGCGGCTACACCTTC.

This clone was observed a single time. The chain has TRBV5-5 and TRBJ2-7; D gene ambiguous. With 1 base removed from V and 0 bases from J, the gap between germline ends came to 14 bases. This CDR3 has 16 amino acids. In germline, CDR1 is SGHKS, CDR2 YYEKEE (reference sequence). The chain's CDR3 is CASSLIRTVSSYEQYF. The DNA for the CDR3 is TGTGCCAGCAGCTTGATCAGAACAGTTAGCTCCTACGAGCAGTACTTC.

J is TRBJ2-1 and V is TRBV7-3; 9 bases are a match to TRBD1. The CDR3 runs to 18 residues. The ends lost 1 base at V and 6 bases at J; junction bases unmatched: 13. Germline CDR1 is SGHTA and CDR2 is FQGTGA. This CDR3 is CASSLMGTGSGSRNEQFF. Written as DNA, the CDR3 is TGTGCCAGCAGCTTAATGGGGACAGGGTCAGGTTCGCGCAATGAGCAGTTCTTC.

This clone was observed a handful of times. The J gene is TRBJ2-5, the V gene TRBV30, with 8 nucleotides matching TRBD2. The V segment lost 1 base and the J segment 0 bases; nucleotides outside the gene matches: 4. Germline CDR1 and CDR2: GTSNPN and SVGIG (reference sequence). The CDR3 contains 15 residues. CDR3 in amino acids: CAWSGVAGNQETQYF. The CDR3, as DNA: TGTGCCTGGAGTGGCGTAGCGGGGAACCAAGAGACCCAGTACTTC. Variable domain in full (rest from reference TRBV30 and TRBJ2-5): SQTIHQWPATLVQPVGSPLSLECTVEGTSNPNLYWYRQAAGRGLQLLFYSVGIGQISSEVPQNLSASRPQDRQFILSSKKLLLSDSGFYLCAWSGVAGNQETQYFGPGTRLLVL.

The rearrangement joins TRBV5-1 to TRBJ2-7; 8 bases agree with TRBD1. Germline V CDR1 and CDR2: SGHRS, YFSETQ. Trimming removed 4 bases from V and 5 bases from J; junction bases left unmatched: 11. CDR3 size: 15 residues. The CDR3, as DNA: TGCGCCAGCAGCCCCCCATCATCAGGGGGCCACGAGCAGTACTTC. This gives the protein CASSPPSSGGHEQYF.

The chain is built from TRBV3-1 (or the pseudogene TRBV3-2) and TRBJ2-7, with TRBD2 identical over 10 bases. The CDR3 runs 15 residues. After removal of 4 bases from V and 1 base from J, the junction contained 4 bases not matched to a gene. Per germline, CDR1 LGHDT and CDR2 YNNKEL (reference sequence). As DNA, the CDR3 is TGTGCCAGCAGCCGGAGCGGGGGGGCTTCCTACGAGCAGTACTTC. Translating gives CASSRSGGASYEQYF.

V and J are TRBV4-1 and TRBJ2-2; TRBD2 is a possible D gene (6 bases). CDR1 and CDR2 from the germline V gene are MGHRA and YSYEKL. The germline V and J ends were trimmed by 4 bases and 4 bases, with 10 bases remaining between them. This CDR3 comprises 14 residues. CDR3 protein: CASSPRGITGELFF. CDR3 nucleotide sequence: TGCGCCAGCAGCCCCCGGGGGATCACCGGGGAGCTGTTTTTT.

This clone was picked up one time. The CDR3 loop is CASSQLGQLYYGYTF. The CDR3 DNA is TGTGCCAGCAGCCAGTTGGGACAGCTCTACTATGGCTACACCTTC. The chain combines TRBV14 with TRBJ1-2; 7 nucleotides align to TRBD1. The V and J ends lost 3 bases and 3 bases, in that order; junction bases with no gene match: 7. CDR1 and CDR2 (germline): SGHDN, FVKESK. CDR3 length equals 15 residues. Drawing the rest from reference TRBV14 and TRBJ1-2, the complete variable domain is EAGVTQFPSHSVIEKGQTVTLRCDPISGHDNLYWYRRVMGKEIKFLLHFVKESKQDESGMPNNRFLAERTGGTYSTLKVQPAELEDSGVYFCASSQLGQLYYGYTFGSGTRLTVV.

In this sample, this clone turned up once. J is TRBJ1-1 and V is TRBV5-1; possibly TRBD1 for D (6 bases). The CDR3 length is 14 residues. Germline V gives CDR1 SGHRS, CDR2 YFSETQ. V was clipped by 1 base and J by 7 bases, with 14 bases between them. CDR3 in amino acids: CASSLLTGIGEAFF. Here the CDR3 DNA reads TGCGCCAGCAGCTTGCTGACAGGAATTGGTGAAGCTTTCTTT.

The chain is built from TRBV5-1 and TRBJ1-1; D is possibly TRBD1 (6 bases). Germline values: CDR1 SGHRS, CDR2 YFSETQ. Trimming left V 4 bases short and J 8 bases short, with 12 bases between. CDR3 size: 12 residues. CDR3 sequence reads: CASSLSGQEAFF. The CDR3, as DNA: TGCGCCAGCAGCCTTTCAGGACAGGAAGCTTTCTTT.

The chain couples TRBV5-1 to TRBJ1-4, with D maybe TRBD1 (6 bases). Trimming pared 4 bases from V and 8 bases from J, leaving 18 bases between. This CDR3 region has 15 residues. CDR1 is SGHRS, CDR2 YFSETQ, per germline. Here the CDR3 reads CASSKGHGIEEKLFF. The DNA for the CDR3 is TGCGCCAGCAGCAAGGGACACGGAATCGAGGAAAAACTGTTTTTT.